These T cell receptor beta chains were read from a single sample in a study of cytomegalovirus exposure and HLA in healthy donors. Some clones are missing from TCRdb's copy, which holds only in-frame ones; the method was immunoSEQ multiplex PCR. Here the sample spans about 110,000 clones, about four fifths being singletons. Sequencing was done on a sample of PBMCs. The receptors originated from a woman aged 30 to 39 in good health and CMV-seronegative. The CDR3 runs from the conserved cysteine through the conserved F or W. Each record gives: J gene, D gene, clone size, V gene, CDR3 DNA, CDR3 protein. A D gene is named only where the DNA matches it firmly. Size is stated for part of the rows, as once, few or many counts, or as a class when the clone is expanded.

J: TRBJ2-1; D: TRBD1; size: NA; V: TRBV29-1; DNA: TGCAGCGGGGTAGACTCGACAGGGGGCCCTCTCAATGAGCAGTTCTTC; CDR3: CSGVDSTGGPLNEQFF
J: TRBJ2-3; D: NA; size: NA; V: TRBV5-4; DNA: TGTGCCAGCAGCTTGAATGCCAGGAACACAGATACGCAGTATTTT; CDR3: CASSLNARNTDTQYF
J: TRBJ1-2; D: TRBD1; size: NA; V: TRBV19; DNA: TGTACCAGTAGTATAGGACAGGGATCCTCTGGCTACACCTTC; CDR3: CTSSIGQGSSGYTF
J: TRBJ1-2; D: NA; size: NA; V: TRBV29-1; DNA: TGCAGCGCGGACAGTAACTATGGCTACACCTTC; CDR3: CSADSNYGYTF
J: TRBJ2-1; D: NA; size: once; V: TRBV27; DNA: TGTGCCAGCGGTCTAAGAGCGAGCGCCAATGAGCAGTTCTTC; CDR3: CASGLRASANEQFF
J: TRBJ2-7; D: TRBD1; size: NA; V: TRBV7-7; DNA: TGTGCTAGCAGCGCCGACAGGGAAGGGGAGCAGTACTTC; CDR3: CASSADREGEQYF
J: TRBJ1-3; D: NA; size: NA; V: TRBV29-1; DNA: TGCAGCGTTTCTCCCCTGCCGGGTAGCTCTGGAAACACCATATATTTT; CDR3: CSVSPLPGSSGNTIYF
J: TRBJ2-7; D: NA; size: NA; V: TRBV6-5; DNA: TGTGCCAGCAGCCTACAGGGTTGGAGCGAGCAGTACTTC; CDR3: CASSLQGWSEQYF
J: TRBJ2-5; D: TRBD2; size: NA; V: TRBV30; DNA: TGTGCCTGGACTAGCGGGCAAGAGACCCAGTACTTC; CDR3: CAWTSGQETQYF
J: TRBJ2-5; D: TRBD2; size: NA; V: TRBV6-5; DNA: TGTGCCAGCAGTCGACTAGCGGGAGGGAGGGAGACCCAGTACTTC; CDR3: CASSRLAGGRETQYF